This entry lists 20 T cell receptor beta chains sequenced from one sample in a study of patients and donors after allogeneic stem cell transplantation. A single record per CDR3 protein comes from TCRdb applying MiXCR to the RT-PCR reads. The sample has 390,000 or so distinct CDR3 sequences, 15% to 20% seen once. Sample: blood, either unsorted or a sorted T cell fraction (not recorded which). The receptors come from a human donor who was either an allogeneic HSCT recipient or a stem cell or donor lymphocyte infusion donor (not recorded which). It is not recorded whose cells these are; they may come from a transplant donor.

This clonotype was seen repeatedly, ten times or more. DNA for the CDR3: TGCGCCAGCAGCCAAGAGACCGGGGCCAACGTCCTGACTTTC. Its translation: CASSQETGANVLTF. The V call is TRBV4-3, the J call TRBJ2-6; the D is unclear. The CDR3 totals 14 residues. Germline V gives CDR1 LGHNA, CDR2 YSLEER. V lost 0 bases and J lost 4, with 4 bases in between.

The chain carries TRBV4-3 and TRBJ2-1; D possibly corresponds to TRBD1 (5 bases). Germline V gene lookup returns CDR1 LGHNA and CDR2 YSLEER. Trimming removed 4 bases at V and 6 bases at J, with 13 bases between. This CDR3 spans 14 amino acids. DNA for the CDR3: TGCGCCAGCAGCCGGACAACGGTTAGCAATGAGCAGTTCTTC. It specifies CASSRTTVSNEQFF.

This clonotype rates as medium-sized. The chain combines TRBV5-1 with TRBJ2-1, with D possibly called TRBD1 or TRBD2 (5 bases each). The CDR3 covers 13 residues. Germline CDR1 reads SGHRS; CDR2 reads YFSETQ. Trimming left V 1 base short and J 10 bases short, with 12 bases between. CDR3 DNA sequence: TGCGCCAGCAGCTTGAACTCCTGGGGGGAGCAGTTCTTC. This codes for CASSLNSWGEQFF.

This clonotype occurred a few times. The chain carries TRBV6-1 and TRBJ2-7; the match to TRBD1 covers 10 bases. Germline CDR1 MNHNS, CDR2 SASEGT. The CDR3 sequence is 15 residues long. After removal of 6 bases from V and 4 bases from J, the junction contained 9 bases not matched to a gene. CDR3 region: CASSSTRQGAYEQYF. The CDR3 region has the DNA TGTGCCAGCAGCTCCACGCGACAGGGGGCTTACGAGCAGTACTTC.

The chain recombines TRBV5-6 with TRBJ1-5; D gene uncertain. The germline V and J ends were trimmed by 4 bases and 5 bases, with 13 bases remaining between them. CDR1 and CDR2 from the germline V gene are SGHDT and YYEEEE. CDR3 size: 14 residues. The CDR3: CASSRLAGYQPQHF. CDR3 nucleotides: TGTGCCAGCAGCCGCTTAGCGGGATATCAGCCCCAGCATTTT.

This clonotype was detected ten times or more. The chain combines TRBV5-1 with TRBJ2-7, with D maybe TRBD1 (6 bases). Germline CDR1 SGHRS, CDR2 YFSETQ. This CDR3 has 14 residues. Trimming took off 4 bases at V and 1 base at J, with 12 bases between the two ends. The chain's CDR3 is CASSLTGPSYEQYF. DNA for the CDR3: TGCGCCAGCAGCCTGACAGGTCCTTCCTACGAGCAGTACTTC.

The DNA of the CDR3 is TGCAGCGTTGATAGGGGCTCGGGGGGGAGACAGTACTTC. As protein: CSVDRGSGGRQYF. This chain joins TRBV29-1 and TRBJ2-7, with 8 bases aligning to TRBD2. Unmatched junction bases numbered 11, after V lost 3 bases and J lost 10 bases. The CDR3 totals 13 residues. CDR1 SQVTM and CDR2 ANQGSEA come from the germline V gene.

This chain joins TRBV9 and TRBJ2-1; perhaps D is TRBD1 or TRBD2 (7 bases each). CDR1 SGDLS and CDR2 YYNGEE come from the germline V gene. The CDR3 loop spans 21 amino acids. Trimming pared 0 bases from V and 4 bases from J, leaving 29 bases between. The CDR3, as DNA: TGTGCCAGCAGCGTAGGGGCCCGACAGGGATGGACTAGACCACCTTACAATGAGCAGTTCTTC. This codes for CASSVGARQGWTRPPYNEQFF.

The chain has TRBV10-3 and TRBJ2-5; tentatively, D is TRBD1 (6 bases). Germline values: CDR1 ENHRY, CDR2 SYGVKD. This CDR3 is 18 amino acids long. V was shortened by 10 bases and J by 0 bases, with 27 bases between the two germline ends. CDR3 sequence (DNA): TGTGCCAGCAGCCTATATTTCGGGACACCAGAAAACCAAGAGACCCAGTACTTC. This sequence encodes CASSLYFGTPENQETQYF.

The chain links TRBV6-1 to TRBJ1-5, with 7 bases that match TRBD1. V lost 6 bases and J lost 4; bases outside the gene matches: 3. This CDR3 spans 13 amino acids. Germline lookup yields CDR1 MNHNS and CDR2 SASEGT. This CDR3 reads CASREGANQPQHF. The CDR3 nucleotides read TGTGCCAGCAGAGAGGGGGCTAATCAGCCCCAGCATTTT.

This clonotype was detected only a few times. This chain joins TRBV7-9 and TRBJ1-5; the D gene is possibly TRBD1 (6 bases). Germline-derived CDR1 and CDR2 are SEHNR and FQNEAQ (reference sequence). V lost 5 bases and J 7 bases, leaving 24 bases between the germline ends. CDR3 length: 17 residues. The CDR3 loop is CASSRGTGGAWDQPQHF. In DNA form, the CDR3 reads TGTGCCAGCAGCCGGGGAACGGGGGGCGCGTGGGACCAGCCCCAGCATTTT.

The V and J genes are TRBV15 and TRBJ2-3; possible D gene TRBD1, 5 bases. V shed 0 bases and J shed 1 base, with 11 bases lying between them. Per germline, CDR1 LNHNV and CDR2 YYDKDF (reference sequence). CDR3 length: 16 residues. Written as DNA, the CDR3 is TGTGCCACCAGCAGAGATAGTGGCAGGGGCACAGATACGCAGTATTTT. This gives the protein CATSRDSGRGTDTQYF.

In this sample, this clonotype turned up a few times. The CDR3 DNA follows: TGTGCCAGCAGTTTAGGAGTTTCTGAGCAGTTCTTC. Its protein product is CASSLGVSEQFF. The chain recombines TRBV12-3 or TRBV12-4 with TRBJ2-1; D call uncertain. Trimming removed 1 base at V and 9 bases at J, with 7 bases between. The CDR3 runs 12 residues.

Ten or more counts support this clonotype. The chain joins TRBV9 to TRBJ2-2; 9 bases map to TRBD2. The V gene end was trimmed by 2 bases and the J gene end by 8 bases; junction bases not matched to a gene: 10. The germline CDR1 and CDR2 sequences are SGDLS and YYNGEE. This CDR3 has 16 residues. CDR3 DNA sequence: TGTGCCAGCAGCGTGGTCAGTAGCGGGGGCCCGGGGGAGCTGTTTTTT. Encoded protein: CASSVVSSGGPGELFF.

CDR3 loop: CSAPRGYGYTF. CDR3 nucleotide sequence: TGCAGTGCTCCACGGGGCTATGGCTACACCTTC. The V and J genes are TRBV20-1 and TRBJ1-2; no reliable D call. The V end was cut by 5 bases, the J end by 4 bases, with 8 bases between. CDR3 length equals 11 residues. Germline V gives CDR1 DFQATT, CDR2 SNEGSKA (reference sequence).

The table lists this clonotype with a few counts. This chain uses TRBV3-1 with TRBJ2-2; 8 positions agree with TRBD1. Unmatched junction bases numbered 10, after V lost 7 bases and J lost 0 bases. The length of the CDR3 is 17 residues. Germline V CDR1 and CDR2: LGHDT, YNNKEL (reference sequence). The CDR3 bases are TGTGCCAGCACGAGGACAGGGTCGCCGGCGAACACCGGGGAGCTGTTTTTT. Its protein is CASTRTGSPANTGELFF.

This clonotype was observed a few times. V usage is TRBV20-1 and J usage is TRBJ2-1; TRBD1 aligns across 7 bases. The CDR3 consists of 16 residues. Germline-derived CDR1 and CDR2 are DFQATT and SNEGSKA (reference sequence). J was trimmed by 0 bases and V by 3 bases; bases with no gene match: 8. CDR3 loop: CSARDPGQSSYNEQFF. The CDR3 DNA reads as TGCAGTGCTAGGGATCCGGGACAGAGCTCCTACAATGAGCAGTTCTTC.

The rearrangement uses TRBV6-5 and TRBJ2-3; D is perhaps TRBD2 (6 bases). The CDR3 is 14 residues long. The germline gives CDR1 MNHEY, CDR2 SVGAGI. Trimming shortened V by 2 bases and J by 4 bases, and 10 bases separated the two germline ends. CDR3 loop: CASSYGTGADTQYF. The CDR3, as DNA: TGTGCCAGCAGTTACGGGACGGGGGCAGATACGCAGTATTTT.

This chain uses TRBV19 with TRBJ1-2; possible D gene TRBD1, 5 bases. V gave up 6 bases and J gave up 7 bases, with 18 bases separating them. CDR1 and CDR2 from the germline V gene are LNHDA and SQIVND (reference sequence). The CDR3 sequence is 14 residues long. The CDR3: CASSSRGSSGGYTF. The CDR3 DNA is TGTGCCAGTAGCTCTAGGGGTTCTAGTGGTGGCTACACCTTC.

This clonotype showed up just a few times. The chain is built from TRBV7-2 and TRBJ1-2; no definite D call. The CDR3 runs 11 residues. CDR1 is SGHTA and CDR2 is FQGNSA in the germline V gene. V lost 4 bases and J lost 8, with 8 bases in between. CDR3: CASSSDVGYTF. In nucleotides, the CDR3 is TGTGCCAGCAGCTCCGACGTGGGCTACACCTTC.